This T cell receptor (beta chain) comes out of a study of blood T cells in healthy people across ages. The germline V and J ends were trimmed by 2 bases and 7 bases, with 14 bases remaining between them. Germline V gene sequence: CDR1 DFQATT, CDR2 SNEGSKA (reference sequence). The CDR3 consists of 13 residues. Primers used in a second PCR of about 6 to 11 cycles were a sample-barcoded 5' primer and a J-beta primer mix. TCRdb passed the 5' RACE reads through MiXCR, listing each CDR3 protein once. The profile shows around 1,700,000 distinct CDR3 sequences, 28% of them singletons. The receptor comes from a woman aged 30 to 39 in good health. The sample was blood. The V and J genes are TRBV20-1 and TRBJ1-2; D call uncertain. Here the CDR3 DNA reads TGCAGTGCTAGACGACCCGATGAGGGTGGCTACACCTTC. Translation gives CSARRPDEGGYTF.